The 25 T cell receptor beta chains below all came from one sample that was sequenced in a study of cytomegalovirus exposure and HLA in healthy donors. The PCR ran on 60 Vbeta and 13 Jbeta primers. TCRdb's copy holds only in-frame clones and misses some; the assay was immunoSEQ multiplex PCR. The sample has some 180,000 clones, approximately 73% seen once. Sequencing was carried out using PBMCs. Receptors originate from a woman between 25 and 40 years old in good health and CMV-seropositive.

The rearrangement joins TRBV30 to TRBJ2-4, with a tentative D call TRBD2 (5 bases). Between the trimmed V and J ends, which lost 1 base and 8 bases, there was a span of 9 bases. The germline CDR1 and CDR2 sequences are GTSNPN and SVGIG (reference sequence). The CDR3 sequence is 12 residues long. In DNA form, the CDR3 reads TGTGCCTGGAGTGGTCGGGGATACATTCAGTACTTC. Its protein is CAWSGRGYIQYF.

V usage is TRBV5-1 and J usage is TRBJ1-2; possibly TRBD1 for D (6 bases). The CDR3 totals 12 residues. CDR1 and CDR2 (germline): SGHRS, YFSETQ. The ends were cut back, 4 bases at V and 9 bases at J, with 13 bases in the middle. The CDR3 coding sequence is TGCGCCAGCAGCATAGACAGGTTCCGCTACACCTTC. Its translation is CASSIDRFRYTF.

As DNA, the CDR3 is TGTGCCAGCAGTGAAAGACATTTCGTCGGTTCACCCCTCCACTTT. It encodes CASSERHFVGSPLHF. The chain employs TRBV6-1 and TRBJ1-6; D gene ambiguous. The CDR3 extends over 15 amino acids. V was trimmed by 2 bases and J by 9 bases, leaving 14 bases between them. Germline V gene sequence: CDR1 MNHNS, CDR2 SASEGT.

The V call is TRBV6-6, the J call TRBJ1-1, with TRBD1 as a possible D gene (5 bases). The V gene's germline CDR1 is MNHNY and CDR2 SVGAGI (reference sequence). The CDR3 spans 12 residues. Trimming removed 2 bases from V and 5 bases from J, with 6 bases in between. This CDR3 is CASSYGGTEAFF. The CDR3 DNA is TGTGCCAGCAGTTACGGGGGGACTGAAGCTTTCTTT.

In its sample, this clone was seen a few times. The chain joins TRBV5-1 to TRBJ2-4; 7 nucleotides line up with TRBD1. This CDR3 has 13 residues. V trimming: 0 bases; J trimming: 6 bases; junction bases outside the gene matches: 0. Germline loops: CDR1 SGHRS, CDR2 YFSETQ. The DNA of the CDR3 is TGCGCCAGCAGCTTGGGACAGGGAAACATTCAGTACTTC. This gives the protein CASSLGQGNIQYF.

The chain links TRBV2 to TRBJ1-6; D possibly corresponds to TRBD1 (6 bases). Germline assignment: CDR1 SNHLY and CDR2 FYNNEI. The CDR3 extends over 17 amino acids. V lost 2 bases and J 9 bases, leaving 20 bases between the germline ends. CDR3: CASSESSAGTMGSPLHF. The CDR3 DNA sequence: TGTGCCAGCAGTGAATCCTCAGCCGGGACAATGGGTTCACCCCTCCACTTT.

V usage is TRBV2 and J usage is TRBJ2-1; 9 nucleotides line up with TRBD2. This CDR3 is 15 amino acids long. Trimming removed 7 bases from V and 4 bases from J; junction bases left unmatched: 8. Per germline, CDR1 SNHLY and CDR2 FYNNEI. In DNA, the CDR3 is TGTGCCAGCACTGGGCGGGGGGGCGGATACAATGAGCAGTTCTTC. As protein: CASTGRGGGYNEQFF.

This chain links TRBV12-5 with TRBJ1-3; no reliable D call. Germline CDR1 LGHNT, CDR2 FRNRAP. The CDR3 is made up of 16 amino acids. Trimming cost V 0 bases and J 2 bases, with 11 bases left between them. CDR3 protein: CASGLVRYGPGNTIYF. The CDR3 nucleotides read TGTGCTAGTGGTTTGGTACGGTATGGTCCTGGAAACACCATATATTTT.

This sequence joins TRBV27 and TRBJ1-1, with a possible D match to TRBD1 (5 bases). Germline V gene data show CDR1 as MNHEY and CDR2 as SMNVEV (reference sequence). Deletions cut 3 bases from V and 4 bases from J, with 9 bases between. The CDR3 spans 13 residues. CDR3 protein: CASSLGGFTEAFF. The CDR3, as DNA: TGTGCCAGCAGTTTGGGGGGTTTCACTGAAGCTTTCTTT.

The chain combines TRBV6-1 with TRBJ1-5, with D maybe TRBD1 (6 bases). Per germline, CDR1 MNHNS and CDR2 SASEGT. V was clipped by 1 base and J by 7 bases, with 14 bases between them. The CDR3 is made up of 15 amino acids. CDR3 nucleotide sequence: TGTGCCAGCAGTGAAGATCCAGGACAGAACCAGCCCCAGCATTTT. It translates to CASSEDPGQNQPQHF.

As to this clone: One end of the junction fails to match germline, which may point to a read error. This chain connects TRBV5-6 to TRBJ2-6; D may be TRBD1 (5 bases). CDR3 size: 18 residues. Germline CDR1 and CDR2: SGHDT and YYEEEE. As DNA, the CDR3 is TGTGCCAGCAGCCCGGTGGGCAGGTTCCCCTCTGGGGCCAACGGCCTGACTTTC. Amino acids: CASSPVGRFPSGANGLTF.

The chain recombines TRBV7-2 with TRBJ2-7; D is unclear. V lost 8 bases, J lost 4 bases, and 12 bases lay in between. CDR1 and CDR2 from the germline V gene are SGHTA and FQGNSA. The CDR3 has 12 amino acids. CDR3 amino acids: CASASSLYEQYF. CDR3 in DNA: TGTGCCAGCGCGAGCTCCTTATACGAGCAGTACTTC.

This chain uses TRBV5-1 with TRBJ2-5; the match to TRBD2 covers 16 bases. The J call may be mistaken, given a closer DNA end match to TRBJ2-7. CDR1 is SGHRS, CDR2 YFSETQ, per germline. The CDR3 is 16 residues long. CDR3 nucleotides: TGCGCCAGCAGCCCGGGACTAGCGGGGGGGGACCCCGAGCAGTACTTC. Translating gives CASSPGLAGGDPEQYF.

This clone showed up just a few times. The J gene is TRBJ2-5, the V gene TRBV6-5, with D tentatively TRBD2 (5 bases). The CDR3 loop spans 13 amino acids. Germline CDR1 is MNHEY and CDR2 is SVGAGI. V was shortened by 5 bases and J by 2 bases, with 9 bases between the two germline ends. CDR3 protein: CASSPGFQETQYF. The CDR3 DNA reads TGTGCCAGCAGTCCGGGGTTTCAAGAGACCCAGTACTTC.

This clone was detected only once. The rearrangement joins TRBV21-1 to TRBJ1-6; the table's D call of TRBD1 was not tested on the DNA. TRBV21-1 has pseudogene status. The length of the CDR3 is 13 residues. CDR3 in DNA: TGTGCCAGCCTCCAGGGATGGAATTCACCCCTCCACTTT. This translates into CASLQGWNSPLHF.

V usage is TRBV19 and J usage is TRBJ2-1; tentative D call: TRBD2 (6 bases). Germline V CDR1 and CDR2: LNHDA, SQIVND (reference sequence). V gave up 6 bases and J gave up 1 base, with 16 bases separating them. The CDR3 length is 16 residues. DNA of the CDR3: TGTGCCAGTAGCTTGCGGGGCTATAAGTCCTACAATGAGCAGTTCTTC. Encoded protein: CASSLRGYKSYNEQFF.

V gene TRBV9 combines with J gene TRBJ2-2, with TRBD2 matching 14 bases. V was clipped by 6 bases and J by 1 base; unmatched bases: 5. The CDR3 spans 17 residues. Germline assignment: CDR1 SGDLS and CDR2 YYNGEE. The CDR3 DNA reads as TGTGCCAGCAAACCCGGGACTAGCGGGGGGAACACCGGGGAGCTGTTTTTT. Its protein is CASKPGTSGGNTGELFF.

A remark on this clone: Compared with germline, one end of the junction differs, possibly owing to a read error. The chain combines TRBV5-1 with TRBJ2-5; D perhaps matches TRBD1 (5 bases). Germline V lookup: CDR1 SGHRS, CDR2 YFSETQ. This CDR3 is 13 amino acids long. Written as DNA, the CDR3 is TGCGCCAGCAGCTCGGACAACCAAGAGACTCAGTACTTC. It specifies CASSSDNQETQYF.

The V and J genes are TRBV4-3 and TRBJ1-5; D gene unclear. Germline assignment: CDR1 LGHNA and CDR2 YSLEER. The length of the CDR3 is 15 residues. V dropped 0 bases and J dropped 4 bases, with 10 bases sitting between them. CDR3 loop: CASSQDQRLNQPQHF. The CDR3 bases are TGCGCCAGCAGCCAAGATCAGAGGCTGAATCAGCCCCAGCATTTT.

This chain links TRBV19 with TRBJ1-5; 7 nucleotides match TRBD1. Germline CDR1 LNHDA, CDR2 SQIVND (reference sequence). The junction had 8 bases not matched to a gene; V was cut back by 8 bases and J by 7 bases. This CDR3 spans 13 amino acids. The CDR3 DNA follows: TGTGCCAGTGGAGACAGGGCCTGGCAGCCCCAGCATTTT. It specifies CASGDRAWQPQHF.

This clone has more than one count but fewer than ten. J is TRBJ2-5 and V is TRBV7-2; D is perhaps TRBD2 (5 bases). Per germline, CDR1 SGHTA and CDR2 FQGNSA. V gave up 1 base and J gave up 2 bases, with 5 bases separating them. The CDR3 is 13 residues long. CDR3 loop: CASSLERQETQYF. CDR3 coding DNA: TGTGCCAGCAGCTTAGAGCGGCAAGAGACCCAGTACTTC.

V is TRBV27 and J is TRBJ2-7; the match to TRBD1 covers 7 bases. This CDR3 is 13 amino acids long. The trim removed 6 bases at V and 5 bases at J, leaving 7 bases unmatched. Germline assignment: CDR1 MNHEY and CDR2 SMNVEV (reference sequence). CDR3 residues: CASRLTGSHEQYF. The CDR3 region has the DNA TGTGCCAGCAGACTGACAGGGTCCCACGAGCAGTACTTC.

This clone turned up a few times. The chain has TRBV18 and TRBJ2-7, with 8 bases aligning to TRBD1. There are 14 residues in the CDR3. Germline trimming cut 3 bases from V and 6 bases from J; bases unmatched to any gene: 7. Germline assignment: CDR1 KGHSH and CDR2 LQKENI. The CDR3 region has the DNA TGTGCCAGCTCACCCGGACAGGGTTCGGGCGAGCAGTACTTC. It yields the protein CASSPGQGSGEQYF.

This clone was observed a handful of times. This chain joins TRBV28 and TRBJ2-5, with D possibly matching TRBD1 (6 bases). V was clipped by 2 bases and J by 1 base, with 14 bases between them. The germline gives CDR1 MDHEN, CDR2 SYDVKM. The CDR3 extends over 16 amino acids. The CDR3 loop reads CASSLGLGQIQETQYF. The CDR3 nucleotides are TGTGCCAGCAGTTTAGGCCTCGGACAGATCCAAGAGACCCAGTACTTC.

This chain's CDR3 is CASSPWTGGYEQYF. CDR3 DNA sequence: TGTGCCAGCAGCCCCTGGACAGGGGGGTATGAGCAGTACTTC. The V and J genes are TRBV7-2 and TRBJ2-7; TRBD1 agrees at 10 bases. V was clipped by 5 bases and J by 7 bases; unmatched bases: 8. The germline gives CDR1 SGHTA, CDR2 FQGNSA. The CDR3 spans 14 residues.